One sample yielded the 10 T cell receptor beta chains listed below, sequenced in a study of blood T cell repertoires in COVID-19 (dated by TCRdb to 2020 to 2022). Library creation used the immunoSEQ multiplex PCR assay. Sourced from immuneACCESS, this table was stored by TCRdb with only in-frame sequences that have V and J called. A share of the clones is absent; for the studies checked, an unresolved V gene accounts for under half, and the remainder has no known explanation. A total of about 200,000 clones appear in this sample, about 90% of them only once. The top ten clones comprise 2.2% of the sample. Sequenced sample: peripheral blood. The origin of the receptors is a woman aged 45-59 years with acute or convalescent COVID-19.

The chain combines TRBV5-6 with TRBJ2-7; 10 nucleotides align to TRBD1. The CDR3 is 16 residues long. V shed 4 bases and J 0 bases; nucleotides not matched to a gene: 7. Germline CDR1 is SGHDT and CDR2 is YYEEEE. CDR3 amino acids: CASSPGTGDPSYEQYF. Here the CDR3 DNA reads TGTGCCAGCAGCCCGGGGACAGGGGACCCCTCCTACGAGCAGTACTTC. Full variable domain (missing parts from reference TRBV5-6 and TRBJ2-7): DAGVTQSPTHLIKTRGQQVTLRCSPKSGHDTVSWYQQALGQGPQFIFQYYEEEERQRGNFPDRFSGHQFPNYSSELNVNALLLGDSALYLCASSPGTGDPSYEQYFGPGTRLTVT.

The rearrangement joins TRBV5-1 to TRBJ2-2, with D unresolved. This CDR3 is built from 14 residues. Germline values: CDR1 SGHRS, CDR2 YFSETQ. V lost 2 bases and J lost 5, with 10 bases in between. For the CDR3, the DNA is TGCGCCAGCAGCTTATCGAGCGATACCGGGGAGCTGTTTTTT. Encoded protein: CASSLSSDTGELFF.

This clone was recorded once. The J gene is TRBJ2-3, the V gene TRBV10-3; the D gene is possibly TRBD2 (6 bases). The CDR3 covers 15 residues. V dropped 3 bases and J dropped 4 bases, with 14 bases sitting between them. The germline V gene has CDR1 ENHRY and CDR2 SYGVKD. DNA for the CDR3: TGTGCCATCAGTGACGAGCGGAGGGTAGCAGATACGCAGTATTTT. Protein sequence: CAISDERRVADTQYF.

The chain couples TRBV23-1 to TRBJ2-7; D remains unclear. TRBV23-1 is classed as an ORF, of uncertain function. The V gene lost 0 bases and the J gene lost 5 bases, with 11 bases spanning the gap. The CDR3 has 14 residues. This CDR3 is CASSQSAFRDEQYF. CDR3 sequence (DNA): TGCGCCAGCAGTCAATCCGCCTTCCGCGACGAGCAGTACTTC.

The V gene is TRBV18, the J gene TRBJ1-1; 7 bases agree with TRBD1. J gave up 4 bases and V 3 bases, and 5 bases lay outside the gene matches. Germline V gene data show CDR1 as KGHSH and CDR2 as LQKENI. The CDR3 is 14 residues long. This chain's CDR3 is CASSPMPGGTEAFF. The DNA of the CDR3 is TGTGCCAGCTCACCCATGCCAGGGGGCACTGAAGCTTTCTTT.

This clone was counted once. The chain couples TRBV12-5 to TRBJ1-2, with D tentatively TRBD1 (6 bases). Trimming removed 1 base from V and 2 bases from J, with 11 bases in between. CDR1 LGHNT and CDR2 FRNRAP come from the germline V gene. CDR3 size: 15 residues. This chain's CDR3 is CASGLGTGINYGYTF. The DNA for the CDR3 is TGTGCTAGTGGTTTGGGAACAGGGATCAACTATGGCTACACCTTC.

The rearrangement links TRBV6-2 or TRBV6-3 to TRBJ1-2; D is undetermined. The CDR3 runs to 16 residues. Germline values: CDR1 MNHEY, CDR2 SVGEGT. V lost 5 bases to trimming and J lost 6 bases, with 22 bases between them. The CDR3 region has the DNA TGTGCCAGCAGTCCCTTGGGAGGGCCGTGGGTTGATGGCTACACCTTC. The encoded protein is CASSPLGGPWVDGYTF.

The rearrangement links TRBV29-1 to TRBJ1-2, with 7 bases that match TRBD1. The junction had 13 bases not matched to a gene; V was cut back by 5 bases and J by 7 bases. This CDR3 contains 14 residues. Germline V gene data show CDR1 as SQVTM and CDR2 as ANQGSEA. The CDR3 bases are TGCAGCGTTACCTCCTTGGGACAGAAGGGTGGCTACACCTTC. Amino acid sequence: CSVTSLGQKGGYTF.

The J gene is TRBJ1-2, the V gene TRBV4-3; possible D gene TRBD1, 6 bases. The germline V gene has CDR1 LGHNA and CDR2 YSLEER. The CDR3 is 17 residues long. V gave up 0 bases and J gave up 2 bases, with 16 bases separating them. The CDR3 loop is CASSQDVQGPGNYGYTF. The CDR3 region has the DNA TGCGCCAGCAGCCAAGATGTGCAGGGGCCGGGGAACTATGGCTACACCTTC.

This clone appeared a single time. The chain couples TRBV7-9 to TRBJ2-1; D perhaps matches TRBD2 (6 bases). The germline gives CDR1 SEHNR, CDR2 FQNEAQ (reference sequence). V lost 4 bases, J lost 3 bases, and 10 bases lay in between. CDR3 length: 14 residues. The CDR3 sequence is CASSSGVGYNEQFF. CDR3 nucleotide sequence: TGTGCCAGCAGCTCGGGGGTCGGCTACAATGAGCAGTTCTTC.